One and the same sample provided the 7 T cell receptor beta chains below, sequenced in a study of blood T cell repertoires in COVID-19. Sequencing was performed with immunoSEQ multiplex PCR; in TCRdb, only in-frame clones are kept and a portion is missing. Among 300,000 to 450,000 clones, roughly 86% were seen once, and the ten largest hold around 3%. Input material: peripheral blood. These receptors originate from a human donor in a cohort sampled during active COVID-19.

V gene TRBV4-2 combines with J gene TRBJ1-4; 9 positions match TRBD1. The ends lost 4 bases at V and 6 bases at J; junction bases unmatched: 3. Germline V lookup: CDR1 LGHNA, CDR2 YNFKEQ. The CDR3 covers 14 residues. In DNA form, the CDR3 reads TGTGCCAGCAGCCTACGACAGGGGGATGAAAAACTGTTTTTT. It encodes CASSLRQGDEKLFF.

The chain couples TRBV15 to TRBJ1-2; tentative D call: TRBD1 (5 bases). This CDR3 is 14 amino acids long. CDR1 is LNHNV, CDR2 YYDKDF, per germline (reference sequence). V was trimmed by 6 bases and J by 0 bases, leaving 11 bases between them. CDR3 DNA sequence: TGTGCCACCAGACCCGACAGCTCTAACTATGGCTACACCTTC. Amino acid sequence: CATRPDSSNYGYTF.

V usage is TRBV2 and J usage is TRBJ2-7; 14 nucleotides line up with TRBD2. Germline loops: CDR1 SNHLY, CDR2 FYNNEI. The CDR3 is 15 amino acids. Losses at the gene ends were 6 bases for V and 6 bases for J; bases not matched to a gene: 7. The CDR3 is CASRFGTSGSAEQYF. The CDR3 DNA follows: TGTGCCAGCAGGTTCGGGACTAGCGGGAGTGCCGAGCAGTACTTC.

This rearrangement joins TRBV5-1 to TRBJ1-4; maybe TRBD1 (5 bases). This CDR3 spans 14 amino acids. CDR1 is SGHRS, CDR2 YFSETQ, per germline. The V and J ends lost 8 bases and 8 bases respectively, with 19 bases between them. In DNA form, the CDR3 reads TGCGCCAGTTCGCAGGGAAGGGTCAACGAAAAACTGTTTTTT. It encodes CASSQGRVNEKLFF.

The chain combines TRBV6-5 with TRBJ1-6, with D perhaps TRBD1 (5 bases). The CDR3 totals 15 residues. CDR1 and CDR2 from the germline V gene are MNHEY and SVGAGI. The V end lost 7 bases, the J end lost 7 bases, and 17 bases lay between the germline ends. The CDR3 reads CASIPPGLGNSPLHF. DNA of the CDR3: TGTGCCAGCATCCCTCCGGGACTAGGAAATTCACCCCTCCACTTT.

This clone was picked up one time. The J gene is TRBJ2-5, the V gene TRBV2; 8 nucleotides match TRBD2. The junction had 3 bases not matched to a gene; V was cut back by 4 bases and J by 2 bases. Germline loops: CDR1 SNHLY, CDR2 FYNNEI. The CDR3 runs 14 residues. The CDR3 DNA sequence: TGTGCCAGCAGTGCGGCGGGAGGACAAGAGACCCAGTACTTC. As protein: CASSAAGGQETQYF.

V is TRBV7-3 and J is TRBJ2-5; TRBD1 aligns across 10 bases. Germline CDR1 is SGHTA and CDR2 is FQGTGA. The V and J ends lost 5 bases and 3 bases, in that order; junction bases with no gene match: 12. The CDR3 is 17 amino acids. CDR3 DNA: TGTGCCAGCAGCCGAGGTGACGGGACAGGGGTTAAAGAGACCCAGTACTTC. Its translation: CASSRGDGTGVKETQYF.